Listed here are 31 T cell receptor beta chains from one sample, sequenced in a study of regulatory dendritic cells for organ transplantation. TCRdb keeps only in-frame clones here, not all; method: immunoSEQ multiplex PCR. The table includes 25,000 to 35,000 clones, roughly 85% detected once. The sequenced sample consisted of naive CD4+ T cells from blood. Subset specified: CD45RA+ naive T cells. The receptors originated from a human donor in good health.

This rearrangement joins TRBV11-3 to TRBJ2-1, with unresolved D. V lost 1 base and J 0 bases, leaving 7 bases between the germline ends. This CDR3 is 15 amino acids long. CDR1 is SGHNT and CDR2 is YENEEA in the germline V gene. CDR3 sequence reads: CASSLGLSSYNEQFF. CDR3 in DNA: TGTGCCAGCAGCTTAGGACTTTCCTCCTACAATGAGCAGTTCTTC.

This chain's CDR3 is CSAPGTSGGGDTQYF. For the CDR3, the DNA is TGCAGCGCCCCCGGGACTAGCGGGGGCGGGGATACGCAGTATTTT. This rearrangement joins TRBV29-1 to TRBJ2-3, with 14 bases aligning to TRBD2. Germline V gene lookup returns CDR1 SQVTM and CDR2 ANQGSEA. CDR3 size: 15 residues. V trimming: 7 bases; J trimming: 6 bases; junction bases outside the gene matches: 9.

This chain uses TRBV19 with TRBJ1-1; D ambiguous. The CDR3 is made up of 14 amino acids. V gave up 2 bases and J gave up 4 bases, with 11 bases separating them. The germline V gene encodes CDR1 LNHDA and CDR2 SQIVND (reference sequence). CDR3 sequence: CASSITGAGTEAFF. CDR3 nucleotides: TGTGCCAGTAGTATAACGGGCGCGGGCACTGAAGCTTTCTTT. The full variable domain, completed using reference TRBV19 and TRBJ1-1, is DGGITQSPKYLFRKEGQNVTLSCEQNLNHDAMYWYRQDPGQGLRLIYYSQIVNDFQKGDIAEGYSVSREKKESFPLTVTSAQKNPTAFYLCASSITGAGTEAFFGQGTRLTVV.

The chain has TRBV19 and TRBJ1-1; no reliable D call. Germline V CDR1 and CDR2: LNHDA, SQIVND (reference sequence). There are 13 residues in the CDR3. Between the trimmed V and J ends, which lost 5 bases and 0 bases, there was a span of 7 bases. In nucleotides, the CDR3 is TGTGCCAGTAGTTCACAGCTGAACACTGAAGCTTTCTTT. Translation gives CASSSQLNTEAFF.

The V call is TRBV6-6, the J call TRBJ1-4, with 7 bases lining up with TRBD1. J was trimmed by 2 bases and V by 2 bases; bases with no gene match: 5. CDR1 is MNHNY, CDR2 SVGAGI, per germline (reference sequence). The CDR3 is 16 residues long. CDR3 residues: CASSYTIGGTNEKLFF. The CDR3 bases are TGTGCCAGCAGTTACACAATAGGGGGCACTAATGAAAAACTGTTTTTT.

The sample holds one count of this clone. The V gene is TRBV6-5, the J gene TRBJ2-2, with D hard to call. V lost 7 bases and J 3 bases, leaving 6 bases between the germline ends. The CDR3 is 12 residues long. Per the germline V gene, CDR1 is MNHEY and CDR2 is SVGAGI. In DNA, the CDR3 is TGTGCCAGCAACGGTTACACCGGGGAGCTGTTTTTT. Residues: CASNGYTGELFF.

This clone was detected only a few times. This chain links TRBV5-5 with TRBJ1-6, with 9 positions matching TRBD1. V was clipped by 2 bases and J by 1 base; unmatched bases: 4. The CDR3 extends over 17 amino acids. Germline V gene lookup returns CDR1 SGHKS and CDR2 YYEKEE (reference sequence). The CDR3 DNA sequence: TGTGCCAGCAGCTTAACAGGGGGCCAGTCCTATAATTCACCCCTCCACTTT. Its protein product is CASSLTGGQSYNSPLHF.

J is TRBJ1-2 and V is TRBV5-1; D not resolved. Germline assignment: CDR1 SGHRS and CDR2 YFSETQ. This CDR3 is built from 14 residues. Deletions cut 0 bases from V and 4 bases from J, with 10 bases between. In DNA form, the CDR3 reads TGCGCCAGCAGCTTGGATCTCGGTGGCTATGGCTACACCTTC. Translation gives CASSLDLGGYGYTF.

This clone was counted a few times. V gene TRBV27 combines with J gene TRBJ1-2; D is perhaps TRBD1 (6 bases). V lost 8 bases and J lost 5, with 15 bases in between. The CDR3 is 13 residues long. The germline V gene encodes CDR1 MNHEY and CDR2 SMNVEV (reference sequence). CDR3 in DNA: TGTGCCAGCGGTCGGGCCAGGGGTTATGGCTACACCTTC. Encoded protein: CASGRARGYGYTF.

The rearrangement links TRBV27 to TRBJ1-6, with TRBD1 matching 9 bases. The CDR3 length is 14 residues. Germline V gene sequence: CDR1 MNHEY, CDR2 SMNVEV (reference sequence). The trim removed 4 bases at V and 7 bases at J, leaving 2 bases unmatched. DNA of the CDR3: TGTGCCAGCAGTTGGGACAGGGTGAATTCACCCCTCCACTTT. Its protein is CASSWDRVNSPLHF.

The V and J genes are TRBV12-5 and TRBJ1-2; D may be TRBD1 (5 bases). The CDR3 has 15 residues. Germline CDR1 and CDR2: LGHNT and FRNRAP. Trimming removed 1 base at V and 6 bases at J, with 15 bases between. The CDR3 nucleotides read TGTGCTAGTGGTTTGGATGACAGACCCTGGGATGGCTACACCTTC. Translated, it gives CASGLDDRPWDGYTF.

The genes are TRBV20-1 and TRBJ1-2; no definite D call. Germline V gene sequence: CDR1 DFQATT, CDR2 SNEGSKA (reference sequence). Trimming took off 1 base at V and 12 bases at J, with 12 bases between the two ends. This CDR3 has 11 amino acids. CDR3 bases: TGCAGTGCTAGAGTCCAAGGGAGTGACACCTTC. This codes for CSARVQGSDTF.

The V call is TRBV6-5, the J call TRBJ2-7; 9 positions agree with TRBD1. Germline CDR1 and CDR2: MNHEY and SVGAGI. Unmatched junction bases numbered 4, after V lost 5 bases and J lost 2 bases. The CDR3 length is 14 residues. The CDR3 bases are TGTGCCAGCAGTCGGGGACAGGGTACCTACGAGCAGTACTTC. This translates into CASSRGQGTYEQYF.

The genes are TRBV6-1 and TRBJ1-5; D gene ambiguous. V lost 1 base, J lost 2 bases, and 9 bases lay in between. This CDR3 spans 15 amino acids. The V gene's germline CDR1 is MNHNS and CDR2 SASEGT. CDR3 sequence reads: CASSEVEAGNQPQHF. The CDR3 DNA follows: TGTGCCAGCAGTGAAGTTGAGGCTGGCAATCAGCCCCAGCATTTT.

The chain links TRBV15 to TRBJ1-2, with 11 bases that match TRBD1. This CDR3 has 14 amino acids. Germline CDR1 LNHNV, CDR2 YYDKDF (reference sequence). V shed 1 base, J shed 8 bases, and the junction held 3 bases outside the gene matches. CDR3 in DNA: TGTGCCACCAGCAGAGGGGACAGGGGGAGCGGCTACACCTTC. It codes for CATSRGDRGSGYTF.

The chain employs TRBV6-5 and TRBJ2-5, with 7 bases aligning to TRBD2. Germline V gene sequence: CDR1 MNHEY, CDR2 SVGAGI. The CDR3 has 15 residues. The ends lost 0 bases at V and 6 bases at J; junction bases unmatched: 7. The CDR3 is CASSYSGTNPKTQYF. The CDR3 DNA follows: TGTGCCAGCAGTTACTCGGGGACTAATCCCAAGACCCAGTACTTC.

The V call is TRBV15, the J call TRBJ2-7; 13 bases agree with TRBD2. CDR1 is LNHNV, CDR2 YYDKDF, per germline (reference sequence). V shed 5 bases and J 3 bases; nucleotides not matched to a gene: 13. CDR3 length equals 18 residues. In DNA form, the CDR3 reads TGTGCCACCAGCCCCGGCGGACTAGCGGGGGCGTACAACTACGAGCAGTACTTC. This translates into CATSPGGLAGAYNYEQYF.

The chain joins TRBV4-1 to TRBJ1-6, with D possibly matching TRBD1 (6 bases). This CDR3 is built from 13 residues. From germline, CDR1 is MGHRA and CDR2 YSYEKL. V was cut by 3 bases and J by 10 bases, with 10 bases left in between. The CDR3 DNA follows: TGCGCCAGCAGCCAGGACAGCCGGTCACCCCTCCACTTT. Translation gives CASSQDSRSPLHF.

This chain uses TRBV29-1 with TRBJ1-1; D not certain. Germline V gene lookup returns CDR1 SQVTM and CDR2 ANQGSEA. Trimming took 3 bases from V and 3 from J, leaving 11 bases between them. There are 13 residues in the CDR3. CDR3 DNA: TGCAGCGTTGAGAACAGAAAGGACACTGAAGCTTTCTTT. This encodes CSVENRKDTEAFF.

The CDR3 DNA reads as TGCGCCAGCAGCTTGGGGGGGACAGGGGTCTACGAGCAGTACTTC. It is translated as CASSLGGTGVYEQYF. V is TRBV5-1 and J is TRBJ2-7; 10 bases align to TRBD1. The CDR3 is 15 residues long. Germline values: CDR1 SGHRS, CDR2 YFSETQ. V dropped 0 bases and J dropped 3; count of bases not matched to a gene: 3.

The chain is built from TRBV5-1 and TRBJ2-5; 7 nucleotides match TRBD1. The CDR3 has 15 amino acids. The germline V gene encodes CDR1 SGHRS and CDR2 YFSETQ. The V segment lost 1 base and the J segment 1 base; nucleotides outside the gene matches: 4. The CDR3: CASSLSGQLQETQYF. For the CDR3, the DNA is TGCGCCAGCAGCTTGTCGGGACAGCTCCAAGAGACCCAGTACTTC.

The chain employs TRBV7-2 and TRBJ1-2, with TRBD1 matching over 7 bases. Trimming cost V 1 base and J 1 base; bases outside gene matches: 6. CDR1 and CDR2 from the germline V gene are SGHTA and FQGNSA. CDR3 length equals 16 residues. CDR3 region: CASSLGDSNFNYGYTF. The CDR3, as DNA: TGTGCCAGCAGCTTAGGGGACAGCAATTTTAACTATGGCTACACCTTC.

This chain uses TRBV5-1 with TRBJ2-5, with D perhaps TRBD1 (6 bases). Trimming removed 4 bases at V and 3 bases at J, with 10 bases between. The CDR3 is 13 amino acids. Germline-derived CDR1 and CDR2 are SGHRS and YFSETQ. The CDR3 sequence is CASSGDKEETQYF. The CDR3 bases are TGCGCCAGCAGCGGGGACAAAGAAGAGACCCAGTACTTC.

Only a few counts were recorded for this clone. The V call is TRBV4-2, the J call TRBJ2-3, with D unclear. This CDR3 has 14 amino acids. Germline V CDR1 and CDR2: LGHNA, YNFKEQ. Trimming pared 7 bases from V and 4 bases from J, leaving 15 bases between. This CDR3 is CASKPSPGADTQYF. Written as DNA, the CDR3 is TGTGCCAGCAAGCCAAGTCCCGGTGCAGATACGCAGTATTTT.

This clone has a single count. V usage is TRBV19 and J usage is TRBJ2-2, with D tentatively TRBD1 (5 bases). The CDR3 loop spans 15 amino acids. Trimming cost V 4 bases and J 0 bases, with 9 bases left between them. Germline-derived CDR1 and CDR2 are LNHDA and SQIVND (reference sequence). The CDR3 loop reads CASSTYRPNTGELFF. The CDR3 DNA follows: TGTGCCAGTAGTACATACAGGCCGAACACCGGGGAGCTGTTTTTT.

This rearrangement joins TRBV6-5 to TRBJ1-1; 9 nucleotides agree with TRBD1. The germline V gene has CDR1 MNHEY and CDR2 SVGAGI. The CDR3 spans 14 residues. V shed 6 bases and J 4 bases; nucleotides not matched to a gene: 6. The CDR3 nucleotides are TGTGCCAGCAGCGGGGACAGGGCGGCCACTGAAGCTTTCTTT. Protein: CASSGDRAATEAFF.

The chain joins TRBV2 to TRBJ2-1; maybe TRBD1 (5 bases). The CDR3 has 13 residues. Trimming removed 5 bases at V and 6 bases at J, with 11 bases between. The V gene's germline CDR1 is SNHLY and CDR2 FYNNEI. The DNA of the CDR3 is TGTGCCAGCAGTACCTGGGGCCTCAATGAGCAGTTCTTC. Encoded protein: CASSTWGLNEQFF. Drawing the rest from reference TRBV2 and TRBJ2-1, the complete variable domain is EPEVTQTPSHQVTQMGQEVILRCVPISNHLYFYWYRQILGQKVEFLVSFYNNEISEKSEIFDDQFSVERPDGSNFTLKIRSTKLEDSAMYFCASSTWGLNEQFFGPGTRLTVL.

The CDR3 nucleotides are TGCAGCGTTGGAGGAGCCTCGCATGAGCAGTTCTTC. Translating gives CSVGGASHEQFF. The chain combines TRBV29-1 with TRBJ2-1, with unresolved D. From germline, CDR1 is SQVTM and CDR2 ANQGSEA. CDR3 size: 12 residues. The V end lost 4 bases, the J end lost 8 bases, and 12 bases lay between the germline ends.

The DNA of the CDR3 is TGTGCCAGCAGTTACTACAGGGACACTGAAGCTTTCTTT. Encoded protein: CASSYYRDTEAFF. The chain joins TRBV6-5 to TRBJ1-1; D perhaps matches TRBD1 (6 bases). V lost 1 base and J lost 3, with 6 bases in between. CDR3 length equals 13 residues. The germline gives CDR1 MNHEY, CDR2 SVGAGI.

To note about this clone: A junction end diverges from the germline sequence, so it may reflect a read error. V is TRBV19 and J is TRBJ2-3, with a tentative D call TRBD1 (5 bases). The CDR3 sequence is 11 residues long. The germline CDR1 and CDR2 sequences are LNHDA and SQIVND (reference sequence). For the CDR3, the DNA is TGTGCCAGTAGTACAGGGCCAACGCGGTATTTT. Translating gives CASSTGPTRYF.

This rearrangement joins TRBV11-2 to TRBJ2-7; D unresolved. From germline, CDR1 is SGHAT and CDR2 FQNNGV. The V and J ends lost 5 bases and 2 bases respectively, with 10 bases between them. The CDR3 length is 13 residues. The DNA for the CDR3 is TGTGCCAGCAGCGCGAATGTCGCCTACGAGCAGTACTTC. Protein sequence: CASSANVAYEQYF.